Here is one T cell receptor beta chain with its context. Its specificity is not known. Sequenced by immunoSEQ multiplex PCR; TCRdb stores in-frame clones only, minus some. The sample shows about 58,000 clones, about 88% of them seen only once. Time point in this sample: week 5, during vaccination. In the vaccine, a single dose held 300 ug of the mutant IDH1 20-mer peptide, along with topical imiquimod. The data belong to a study of a mutant IDH1 vaccine in newly diagnosed glioma. Study context: First vaccine doses came 4-6 weeks after radiotherapy alone, or with temozolomide cycles.

V was pared by 2 bases and J by 2 bases, with 12 bases between. CDR1 MNHNY and CDR2 SVGAGI come from the germline V gene (reference sequence). The CDR3 contains 15 residues. This sample comprised PBMCs, obtained from a glioma patient whose treatment included an IDH1 peptide vaccine. This chain links TRBV6-6 with TRBJ1-1, with D perhaps matching TRBD1 (5 bases). This receptor was identified in a woman aged 45-65 years with glioma. The CDR3 region has the DNA TGTGCCAGCAGTTACAGGCGGGGACGTAACACTGAAGCTTTCTTT. Residues: CASSYRRGRNTEAFF.